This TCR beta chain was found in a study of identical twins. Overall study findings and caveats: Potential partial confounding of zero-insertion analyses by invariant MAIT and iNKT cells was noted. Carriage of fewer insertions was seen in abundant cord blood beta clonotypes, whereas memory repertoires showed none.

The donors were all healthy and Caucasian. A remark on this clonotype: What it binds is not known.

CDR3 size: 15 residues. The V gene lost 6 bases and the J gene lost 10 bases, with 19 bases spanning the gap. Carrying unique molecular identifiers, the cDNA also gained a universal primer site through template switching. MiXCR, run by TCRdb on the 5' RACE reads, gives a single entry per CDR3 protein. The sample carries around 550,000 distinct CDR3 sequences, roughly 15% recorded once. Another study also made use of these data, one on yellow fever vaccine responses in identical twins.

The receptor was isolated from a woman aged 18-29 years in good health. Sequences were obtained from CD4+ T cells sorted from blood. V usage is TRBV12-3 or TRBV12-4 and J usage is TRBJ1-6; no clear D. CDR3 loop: CASSSRPTIGSPLHF. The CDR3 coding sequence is TGTGCCAGCAGCTCCCGTCCAACCATCGGGTCACCCCTCCACTTT.